A selection of T cell receptor beta chains follows, all from one sample in a study of CD8 T cells in ankylosing spondylitis. TCRdb fed the 5' RACE reads into MiXCR, producing one record per CDR3 protein. The top ten hold 4% to 5% of the sample, which has around 250,000 distinct CDR3 sequences, over 30% seen once. The source material was blood, either unsorted or a sorted T cell fraction (not recorded which). The receptors were sampled from a male donor with ankylosing spondylitis or in good health (not recorded which). Both conserved end residues are part of each CDR3. The D gene is left open where the match is weak. Where a row states a size, it is once, few, many or the class of an expanded clone; other rows omit it.

>TRBV6-5|TRBJ1-1|NA|NA
CASSYSWTPNTEAFF
TGTGCCAGCAGTTACTCCTGGACACCGAACACTGAAGCTTTCTTT
>TRBV2|TRBJ2-5|NA|NA
CASSEGSSRETQYF
TGTGCCAGCAGTGAGGGGTCCAGCCGGGAGACCCAGTACTTC
>TRBV28|TRBJ2-7|NA|NA
CASSFFAEADEQYF
TGTGCCAGCAGTTTTTTCGCAGAAGCAGACGAGCAGTACTTC
>TRBV10-1|TRBJ2-3|NA|NA
CASSEGKGRSTDTQYF
TGCGCCAGCAGTGAGGGAAAAGGCAGGAGCACAGATACGCAGTATTTT
>TRBV6-1|TRBJ2-5|NA|NA
CASTQGVQETQYF
TGTGCCAGCACCCAGGGTGTACAAGAGACCCAGTACTTC
>TRBV20-1|TRBJ1-1|NA|NA
CSARREADTEAFF
TGCAGTGCTAGACGGGAGGCGGACACTGAAGCTTTCTTT
>TRBV20-1|TRBJ2-3|NA|NA
CSARDATGTDTQYF
TGCAGTGCTAGAGATGCTACAGGAACAGATACGCAGTATTTT
>TRBV6-5|TRBJ2-7|NA|few
CASSYGGTSGRQYF
TGTGCCAGCAGTTACGGGGGCACATCCGGGAGGCAGTACTTC
>TRBV12-3/TRBV12-4|TRBJ2-5|NA|few
CASSFGATQYF
TGTGCCAGCAGTTTTGGGGCGACCCAGTACTTC
>TRBV6-1|TRBJ2-3|TRBD1|NA
CARSSDRASTDTQYF
TGTGCCAGGAGCTCGGACAGGGCTAGCACAGATACGCAGTATTTT
>TRBV10-2|TRBJ1-1|NA|NA
CASSDQNMNTEAFF
TGCGCCAGCAGTGATCAGAATATGAACACTGAAGCTTTCTTT
>TRBV20-1|TRBJ1-4|NA|few
CSAHPSGTDYEKLFF
TGCAGTGCTCACCCCTCCGGGACGGACTATGAAAAACTGTTTTTT
>TRBV20-1|TRBJ2-5|NA|NA
CSAPPRGKETQYF
TGCAGTGCCCCCCCCAGGGGAAAAGAGACCCAGTACTTC
>TRBV6-5|TRBJ1-6|TRBD1|NA
CASSLGQGGRSPLHF
TGTGCCAGCAGCTTAGGACAGGGAGGACGTTCACCCCTCCACTTT
>TRBV11-1|TRBJ2-1|NA|NA
CASSLGGAGSKWIGEQFF
TGTGCCAGCAGCTTAGGCGGGGCAGGGTCGAAGTGGATCGGAGAGCAGTTCTTC
>TRBV27|TRBJ2-7|TRBD2|few
CASRTGLAGEQYF
TGTGCCAGCAGGACGGGACTAGCGGGCGAGCAGTACTTC
>TRBV20-1|TRBJ2-1|TRBD1|many
CSARTGGYNEQFF
TGCAGTGCTCGGACAGGAGGCTACAATGAGCAGTTCTTC
>TRBV6-1|TRBJ2-1|TRBD2|few
CASTPRGGYNEQFF
TGTGCCAGCACCCCGCGGGGGGGTTACAATGAGCAGTTCTTC
>TRBV12-3/TRBV12-4|TRBJ1-6|NA|once
CASSSDVSYNSPLHF
TGTGCCAGCAGTTCGGACGTCTCCTATAATTCACCCCTCCACTTT
>TRBV5-1|TRBJ2-1|NA|NA
CASSPTPSYNEQFF
TGCGCCAGCAGCCCCACGCCGTCCTACAATGAGCAGTTCTTC
>TRBV20-1|TRBJ2-1|TRBD2|NA
CSAETGTSAYNEQFF
TGCAGTGCAGAAACCGGGACTAGCGCTTACAATGAGCAGTTCTTC
>TRBV10-3|TRBJ2-1|TRBD1|many
CATLGQGRYNEQFF
TGTGCCACCTTAGGACAGGGACGTTACAATGAGCAGTTCTTC
>TRBV12-3/TRBV12-4|TRBJ1-5|TRBD1|NA
CASSLEGANQPQHF
TGTGCCAGCAGTTTGGAGGGGGCCAATCAGCCCCAGCATTTT
>TRBV7-8|TRBJ2-7|TRBD1|NA
CASSLARAGQGTYEQYF
TGTGCCAGCAGCTTAGCGAGGGCGGGACAGGGGACCTACGAGCAGTACTTC
>TRBV29-1|TRBJ2-3|NA|few
CSVDPATDTQYF
TGCAGCGTTGACCCGGCCACAGATACGCAGTATTTT
>TRBV7-9|TRBJ2-5|NA|NA
CASSAPEETQYF
TGTGCCAGCAGCGCCCCTGAGGAGACCCAGTACTTC
>TRBV4-2|TRBJ2-7|NA|NA
CASSQSRQGTYEQYF
TGTGCCAGCAGCCAATCCAGGCAGGGTACCTACGAGCAGTACTTC
>TRBV7-2|TRBJ2-7|TRBD2|few
CASSLSSGGGYEQYF
TGTGCCAGCAGCTTATCGAGCGGGGGAGGATACGAGCAGTACTTC
>TRBV7-9|TRBJ2-7|TRBD1|few
CASSGPGTGNSYEQYF
TGTGCCAGCAGTGGCCCTGGGACAGGCAACTCCTACGAGCAGTACTTC
>TRBV20-1|TRBJ2-7|NA|NA
CSARRDHYEQYF
TGCAGTGCTAGGAGGGACCACTACGAGCAGTACTTC
>TRBV6-1|TRBJ1-2|TRBD1|few
CASSDEGQGARGYTF
TGTGCCAGCAGTGATGAAGGACAGGGGGCAAGAGGCTACACCTTC
>TRBV10-3|TRBJ2-3|TRBD2|NA
CAISTSGRPTDTQYF
TGTGCCATCTCGACTAGCGGGAGACCCACAGATACGCAGTATTTT
>TRBV20-1|TRBJ2-3|NA|NA
CSATDDTTDTQYF
TGCAGTGCTACGGATGATACTACAGATACGCAGTATTTT